Each of the 9 T cell receptor beta chains below was sequenced from the same sample in a study of T cells in Graves' hyperthyroidism and ophthalmopathy. Regions amplified from RNA transcripts were the TCR beta CDR3 regions. An initial round of RT-PCR targeting the TCR CDR3 relied on the HTBI primer set. In TCRdb, the multiplex PCR reads were re-called with MiXCR into one record per CDR3 protein. The repertoire holds fewer than 450,000 distinct CDR3 sequences, about 15% seen once, with approximately 35% in the top ten. Sequencing was done on a sample of blood. All receptors derive from a woman aged 25 to 45 with Graves' hyperthyroidism that later progressed to Graves' ophthalmopathy.

This clonotype was observed a handful of times. A read error may explain this, as a much larger clone is one base away. The chain recombines TRBV6-1 with TRBJ2-5, with D possibly TRBD2 on 6 matching bases. CDR1 MNHNS and CDR2 SASEGT come from the germline V gene. The CDR3 loop spans 15 amino acids. The V and J ends lost 3 bases and 4 bases respectively, with 15 bases between them. CDR3 amino acids: CASSEGGHEGETQYF. The CDR3 region has the DNA TGTGCCAGCAGTGAGGGAGGACACGAGGGAGAGACCCAGTACTTC.

This clonotype came up a few times. The chain joins TRBV20-1 to TRBJ1-1; 7 bases match TRBD1. There are 15 residues in the CDR3. V shed 0 bases and J 5 bases; nucleotides not matched to a gene: 9. CDR1 and CDR2 (germline): DFQATT, SNEGSKA (reference sequence). The CDR3 loop reads CSARDMRGLETEAFF. CDR3 coding DNA: TGCAGTGCTAGAGATATGAGGGGGCTAGAGACTGAAGCTTTCTTT.

This clonotype was recorded many times. The V gene is TRBV2, the J gene TRBJ1-1; D ambiguous. Germline values: CDR1 SNHLY, CDR2 FYNNEI. This CDR3 comprises 13 residues. The V and J ends lost 7 bases and 2 bases respectively, with 11 bases between them. DNA for the CDR3: TGTGCCAGCAAGTTGGACGGAAACACTGAAGCTTTCTTT. Protein: CASKLDGNTEAFF.

The sample holds a few counts of this clonotype. The chain employs TRBV20-1 and TRBJ2-3; 12 nucleotides align to TRBD2. The CDR3 loop spans 17 amino acids. Germline V gives CDR1 DFQATT, CDR2 SNEGSKA (reference sequence). Unmatched junction bases numbered 14, after V lost 3 bases and J lost 7 bases. CDR3 DNA sequence: TGCAGTGCTAGCCCCTCTAGCGGGGGGGGACTCGGGCATACGCAGTATTTT. It yields the protein CSASPSSGGGLGHTQYF.

This clonotype was counted ten times or more. The rearrangement links TRBV20-1 to TRBJ2-3; TRBD2 matches 7 bases. V lost 6 bases, J lost 9 bases, and 18 bases stayed unmatched. The CDR3 is 15 residues long. Germline V gives CDR1 DFQATT, CDR2 SNEGSKA (reference sequence). CDR3 in amino acids: CSAQTGTTPVRTQYF. CDR3 nucleotide sequence: TGCAGTGCACAGACCGGGACTACCCCGGTGAGGACGCAGTATTTT.

The genes are TRBV5-1 and TRBJ2-2; 10 nucleotides agree with TRBD2. Looked up from germline, CDR1 is SGHRS and CDR2 is YFSETQ. Trimming took 0 bases from V and 5 from J; bases not matched to a gene: 7. This CDR3 is built from 17 residues. The CDR3 sequence: CASSLAPSGSSTGELFF. CDR3 coding DNA: TGCGCCAGCAGCTTGGCGCCTAGCGGGAGTTCAACCGGGGAGCTGTTTTTT.

The rearrangement uses TRBV5-5 and TRBJ2-2; no clear D gene. The V end was cut by 4 bases, the J end by 0 bases, with 10 bases between. The CDR3 is made up of 15 amino acids. Germline CDR1 reads SGHKS; CDR2 reads YYEKEE (reference sequence). The CDR3 here is CASSIRPTNTGELFF. CDR3 in DNA: TGTGCCAGCAGCATCCGTCCCACGAACACCGGGGAGCTGTTTTTT. Together with reference TRBV5-5 and TRBJ2-2, the CDR3 gives the full variable domain: DAGVTQSPTHLIKTRGQQVTLRCSPISGHKSVSWYQQVLGQGPQFIFQYYEKEERGRGNFPDRFSARQFPNYSSELNVNALLLGDSALYLCASSIRPTNTGELFFGEGSRLTVL.

This clonotype was recorded many times. The chain links TRBV28 to TRBJ2-1; D is unclear. CDR3 size: 15 residues. The germline gives CDR1 MDHEN, CDR2 SYDVKM. V lost 2 bases, J lost 7 bases, and 15 bases lay in between. This CDR3 reads CASSLISPKGNEQFF. CDR3 coding DNA: TGTGCCAGCAGTTTAATTAGCCCTAAGGGTAATGAGCAGTTCTTC.

The chain uses TRBV7-9 and TRBJ2-3; D is uncertain. Germline-derived CDR1 and CDR2 are SEHNR and FQNEAQ (reference sequence). V lost 5 bases and J lost 5, with 8 bases in between. CDR3 length equals 12 residues. The CDR3 sequence: CASSRIRDTQYF. As DNA, the CDR3 is TGTGCCAGCAGCCGAATCCGAGATACGCAGTATTTT.